A selection of T cell receptor beta chains follows, all from one sample in a study of response to subunit inactivated influenza vaccine. TCRdb reanalysed the RT-PCR reads using MiXCR and keeps one entry per CDR3 protein. The table has about 830,000 distinct CDR3 sequences, under 20% seen once. Sequencing was performed on PBMCs from blood, taken roughly 5 days after vaccination. The receptors originated from a man aged 45-60 years who received an inactivated influenza vaccine. CDR3s include the opening cysteine and the closing phenylalanine or tryptophan. A D gene is named only where the DNA matches it firmly. Rows may omit the clone size; those that give it use once, few, many or a size class.

d_call: NA; j_call: TRBJ2-1; clone_size: NA; v_call: TRBV9; cdr3_nt: TGTGCCAGCAGCGTAGCTACTAGTTCGGTAGCCGGAAATGAGCAGTTCTTC; cdr3_aa: CASSVATSSVAGNEQFF
d_call: NA; j_call: TRBJ2-5; clone_size: few; v_call: TRBV28; cdr3_nt: TGTGCCAGCAGTTTACTGTCGGGGGAAGAGACCCAGTACTTC; cdr3_aa: CASSLLSGEETQYF
d_call: NA; j_call: TRBJ2-5; clone_size: many; v_call: TRBV7-8; cdr3_nt: TGTGCCAGCAGCCAGGACAGACAAGAGACCCAGTACTTC; cdr3_aa: CASSQDRQETQYF
d_call: NA; j_call: TRBJ1-1; clone_size: NA; v_call: TRBV25-1; cdr3_nt: TGTGCCAGCAGTGGACGGCCCCGGCAGGGGAACACTGAAGCTTTCTTT; cdr3_aa: CASSGRPRQGNTEAFF
d_call: TRBD1; j_call: TRBJ2-1; clone_size: NA; v_call: TRBV5-1; cdr3_nt: TGCGCCAGCAGCGCATGGGACAGGGACAATGAGCAGTTCTTC; cdr3_aa: CASSAWDRDNEQFF
d_call: TRBD2; j_call: TRBJ2-3; clone_size: few; v_call: TRBV9; cdr3_nt: TGTGCCAGCAGCGTAGCGGCGGGAGGGGGGCCAGATACGCAGTATTTT; cdr3_aa: CASSVAAGGGPDTQYF
d_call: NA; j_call: TRBJ2-7; clone_size: NA; v_call: TRBV29-1; cdr3_nt: TGCAGCGTGGGGAAGCAGGGGAACTCCTGCGAGCAGTACTTC; cdr3_aa: CSVGKQGNSCEQYF
d_call: NA; j_call: TRBJ2-5; clone_size: many; v_call: TRBV20-1; cdr3_nt: TGCAGTGCTGAGAGGACTGGAAGGGCCCAGTACTTC; cdr3_aa: CSAERTGRAQYF
d_call: NA; j_call: TRBJ1-1; clone_size: NA; v_call: TRBV29-1; cdr3_nt: TGCAGCGTTTCTTACAACAGCATGAACACTGAAGCTTTCTTT; cdr3_aa: CSVSYNSMNTEAFF
d_call: NA; j_call: TRBJ2-1; clone_size: NA; v_call: TRBV2; cdr3_nt: TGTGCCAGCAGTGAACTAGCGAGATACAATGAGCAGTTCTTC; cdr3_aa: CASSELARYNEQFF
d_call: NA; j_call: TRBJ2-1; clone_size: many; v_call: TRBV7-9; cdr3_nt: TGTGCCAGCAGCTTATATCGCAATGAGCAGTTCTTC; cdr3_aa: CASSLYRNEQFF
d_call: TRBD2; j_call: TRBJ2-2; clone_size: few; v_call: TRBV7-2; cdr3_nt: TGTGCCAGCAGCATCACTAGCGGGGGGAACACCGGGGAGCTGTTTTTT; cdr3_aa: CASSITSGGNTGELFF
d_call: NA; j_call: TRBJ2-7; clone_size: few; v_call: TRBV15; cdr3_nt: TGTGCCACCAGCAGAGCCCCGACCTACGAGCAGTACTTC; cdr3_aa: CATSRAPTYEQYF
d_call: NA; j_call: TRBJ2-6; clone_size: few; v_call: TRBV15; cdr3_nt: TGTGCCACCAGCGTGACTGGAACCCTCTCTGGGGCCAACGTCCTGACTTTC; cdr3_aa: CATSVTGTLSGANVLTF
d_call: NA; j_call: TRBJ2-1; clone_size: NA; v_call: TRBV7-9; cdr3_nt: TGTGCCAGCAGCTTAGCGACCTTCGACGATGAGCAGTTCTTC; cdr3_aa: CASSLATFDDEQFF
d_call: NA; j_call: TRBJ1-2; clone_size: NA; v_call: TRBV7-9; cdr3_nt: TGTGCCAGCAGCTTCGGATCCGGGGGCTACACCTTC; cdr3_aa: CASSFGSGGYTF
d_call: TRBD2; j_call: TRBJ2-1; clone_size: NA; v_call: TRBV30; cdr3_nt: TGTGCCTGGAGTTTTGCGGGAGGCCCGGGCAATGAGCAGTTCTTC; cdr3_aa: CAWSFAGGPGNEQFF
d_call: NA; j_call: TRBJ2-1; clone_size: many; v_call: TRBV4-3; cdr3_nt: TGCGCCAGCAGCAAAGGAGTTGGTGCCGCTGAGCAGTTCTTC; cdr3_aa: CASSKGVGAAEQFF
d_call: NA; j_call: TRBJ2-7; clone_size: many; v_call: TRBV12-3/TRBV12-4; cdr3_nt: TGTGCCAGCAACCCTCAGGGAAATTCCTACGAGCAGTACTTC; cdr3_aa: CASNPQGNSYEQYF
d_call: NA; j_call: TRBJ2-7; clone_size: NA; v_call: TRBV29-1; cdr3_nt: TGCAGCGCTAAGGGCCCGTCCTACGAGCAGTACTTC; cdr3_aa: CSAKGPSYEQYF
d_call: TRBD2; j_call: TRBJ2-3; clone_size: NA; v_call: TRBV27; cdr3_nt: TGTGCCAGCAGTTTCCTCGGTTTAGCGGGAGGTGGGGCGCAGTATTTT; cdr3_aa: CASSFLGLAGGGAQYF
d_call: TRBD2; j_call: TRBJ2-5; clone_size: NA; v_call: TRBV15; cdr3_nt: TGTGCCACCAGCACCTCTCCGACTAGCGGGGGGAAAGAGACCCAGTACTTC; cdr3_aa: CATSTSPTSGGKETQYF
d_call: TRBD2; j_call: TRBJ2-1; clone_size: many; v_call: TRBV3-1; cdr3_nt: TGTGCCAGCAGCCAAGGGGAGGGCCGTTACAATGAGCAGTTCTTC; cdr3_aa: CASSQGEGRYNEQFF
d_call: TRBD1; j_call: TRBJ2-4; clone_size: NA; v_call: TRBV6-2/TRBV6-3; cdr3_nt: TGTGCCAGCAGTTACCCGACAGGGAAGGCCAAAAACATTCAGTACTTC; cdr3_aa: CASSYPTGKAKNIQYF
d_call: TRBD1; j_call: TRBJ1-6; clone_size: few; v_call: TRBV6-2/TRBV6-3; cdr3_nt: TGTGCCAGCGGCTACAGGACAGGGGTAGATAATTCACCCCTCCACTTT; cdr3_aa: CASGYRTGVDNSPLHF
d_call: NA; j_call: TRBJ2-3; clone_size: NA; v_call: TRBV6-2/TRBV6-3; cdr3_nt: TGTGCCAGCAGTAATTCAGCGATCACAGATACGCAGTATTTT; cdr3_aa: CASSNSAITDTQYF
d_call: NA; j_call: TRBJ2-5; clone_size: few; v_call: TRBV12-3/TRBV12-4; cdr3_nt: TGTGCCAGCAGCAATATGGGGGCTAACCAAGAGACCCAGTACTTC; cdr3_aa: CASSNMGANQETQYF
d_call: TRBD1; j_call: TRBJ2-1; clone_size: few; v_call: TRBV24-1; cdr3_nt: TGTGCCACGGGACAGTACAATGAGCAGTTCTTC; cdr3_aa: CATGQYNEQFF
d_call: NA; j_call: TRBJ1-2; clone_size: NA; v_call: TRBV5-8; cdr3_nt: TGTGCCAGCAGCCTTTGGGGCAGCTACTCTAACTATGGCTACACCTTC; cdr3_aa: CASSLWGSYSNYGYTF
d_call: NA; j_call: TRBJ1-1; clone_size: few; v_call: TRBV6-5; cdr3_nt: TGTGCCAGCAGAAACCAGGGTTTTACAGCTTTCTTT; cdr3_aa: CASRNQGFTAFF
d_call: NA; j_call: TRBJ2-3; clone_size: many; v_call: TRBV12-3/TRBV12-4; cdr3_nt: TGTGCCAGCACCCCCTCGGTAGATACGCAGTATTTT; cdr3_aa: CASTPSVDTQYF
d_call: TRBD2; j_call: TRBJ2-7; clone_size: NA; v_call: TRBV9; cdr3_nt: TGTGCCAGCAGCGACGGCCTAGCGGGAACCTACGAGCAGTACTTC; cdr3_aa: CASSDGLAGTYEQYF
d_call: TRBD2; j_call: TRBJ2-1; clone_size: NA; v_call: TRBV6-1; cdr3_nt: TGTGCCAGCACCGTAGCGGGAGGGCCAGGGAATGAGCAGTTCTTC; cdr3_aa: CASTVAGGPGNEQFF
d_call: TRBD1; j_call: TRBJ2-5; clone_size: few; v_call: TRBV12-3/TRBV12-4; cdr3_nt: TGTGCCAGCAGTTACGGACAGGGGCGAAAAGAGACCCAGTACTTC; cdr3_aa: CASSYGQGRKETQYF
d_call: NA; j_call: TRBJ1-2; clone_size: many; v_call: TRBV12-3/TRBV12-4; cdr3_nt: TGTGCCAGCAGTTTAGGGGGGAAAGGCTACACCTTC; cdr3_aa: CASSLGGKGYTF
d_call: NA; j_call: TRBJ1-1; clone_size: NA; v_call: TRBV7-9; cdr3_nt: TGTGCCAGCAGCTCAGGGTGGGGGGCGTACACTGAAGCTTTCTTT; cdr3_aa: CASSSGWGAYTEAFF
d_call: TRBD1; j_call: TRBJ1-1; clone_size: few; v_call: TRBV29-1; cdr3_nt: TGCAGCGTTGAAGCTCGGGACAGGCCGAACACTGAAGCTTTCTTT; cdr3_aa: CSVEARDRPNTEAFF
d_call: NA; j_call: TRBJ1-1; clone_size: few; v_call: TRBV6-6; cdr3_nt: TGTGCCAGCAGGTCCCTGAACACTGAAGCTTTCTTT; cdr3_aa: CASRSLNTEAFF
d_call: NA; j_call: TRBJ1-1; clone_size: NA; v_call: TRBV7-2; cdr3_nt: TGTGCCAGCAGCCTCATTGGGACTGAAGCTTTCTTT; cdr3_aa: CASSLIGTEAFF
d_call: TRBD2; j_call: TRBJ2-7; clone_size: NA; v_call: TRBV28; cdr3_nt: TGTGCCACCAGCGGGACTAGCGACTGGGGAGAGCAGTACTTC; cdr3_aa: CATSGTSDWGEQYF
d_call: TRBD2; j_call: TRBJ2-5; clone_size: few; v_call: TRBV9; cdr3_nt: TGTGCCAGCAGCGACTCCGGGACTAGAGGAGAGACCCAGTACTTC; cdr3_aa: CASSDSGTRGETQYF
d_call: TRBD2; j_call: TRBJ2-5; clone_size: few; v_call: TRBV2; cdr3_nt: TGTGCCAGCAGTGGGACTAGCGGGAGGCAAGAGACCCAGTACTTC; cdr3_aa: CASSGTSGRQETQYF
d_call: TRBD1; j_call: TRBJ2-1; clone_size: few; v_call: TRBV7-2; cdr3_nt: TGTGCCAGCAGCTATAGGGGGGACAGGGGGTTATACAATGAGCAGTTCTTC; cdr3_aa: CASSYRGDRGLYNEQFF
d_call: TRBD2; j_call: TRBJ2-3; clone_size: NA; v_call: TRBV24-1; cdr3_nt: TGTGCCACCAGTGGCAGCGGGGGTATACCAGATACGCAGTATTTT; cdr3_aa: CATSGSGGIPDTQYF
d_call: TRBD2; j_call: TRBJ2-3; clone_size: NA; v_call: TRBV30; cdr3_nt: TGTGCCTGGAGTGTCTCGGGGGGTAGGGATACGCAGTATTTT; cdr3_aa: CAWSVSGGRDTQYF
d_call: TRBD2; j_call: TRBJ2-3; clone_size: few; v_call: TRBV7-9; cdr3_nt: TGTGCCAGCAGCTTGGGAGGGCAGGCAGATACGCAGTATTTT; cdr3_aa: CASSLGGQADTQYF
d_call: TRBD1; j_call: TRBJ1-4; clone_size: NA; v_call: TRBV7-9; cdr3_nt: TGTGCCAGCAGCCTCCATCAGGGGGGCGAAAAACTGTTTTTT; cdr3_aa: CASSLHQGGEKLFF
d_call: TRBD2; j_call: TRBJ2-7; clone_size: NA; v_call: TRBV29-1; cdr3_nt: TGCAGCGTTGGGGCCTTTATTGCGGGAGGGACCTACGAGCAGTACTTC; cdr3_aa: CSVGAFIAGGTYEQYF
d_call: TRBD2; j_call: TRBJ2-4; clone_size: NA; v_call: TRBV20-1; cdr3_nt: TGCAGTGCTAGAGATATAATCGTAAGCGGGAGCGCCAAAAACATTCAGTACTTC; cdr3_aa: CSARDIIVSGSAKNIQYF
d_call: NA; j_call: TRBJ1-2; clone_size: few; v_call: TRBV6-1; cdr3_nt: TGTGCCAGCAGTGAATCTGACTTACCTCTTAACTATGGCTACACCTTC; cdr3_aa: CASSESDLPLNYGYTF
d_call: NA; j_call: TRBJ2-3; clone_size: many; v_call: TRBV5-1; cdr3_nt: TGCGCCAGCAGCTCCTCGGAGGGCGGTACGCAGTATTTT; cdr3_aa: CASSSSEGGTQYF
d_call: TRBD2; j_call: TRBJ2-7; clone_size: few; v_call: TRBV29-1; cdr3_nt: TGCAGCGTGGTTACCCCGGGGGGCGAGCAGTACTTC; cdr3_aa: CSVVTPGGEQYF
d_call: NA; j_call: TRBJ1-1; clone_size: many; v_call: TRBV4-2; cdr3_nt: TGTGCCAGCAGCCAAGATCGAGGTGAGAATGCTTTCTTT; cdr3_aa: CASSQDRGENAFF
d_call: NA; j_call: TRBJ2-3; clone_size: many; v_call: TRBV20-1; cdr3_nt: TGCAGTGCCGTAACGCTACAGGGAGCCATGGCGGATACGCAGTATTTT; cdr3_aa: CSAVTLQGAMADTQYF
d_call: TRBD1; j_call: TRBJ2-7; clone_size: NA; v_call: TRBV6-5; cdr3_nt: TGTGCCAGCAGTTTGGGACAGGGGGCCACGACAAAGCAGTACTTC; cdr3_aa: CASSLGQGATTKQYF
d_call: NA; j_call: TRBJ1-2; clone_size: few; v_call: TRBV20-1; cdr3_nt: TGCAGTGCTAGAGAGGGTCAGAACTATGGCTACACCTTC; cdr3_aa: CSAREGQNYGYTF
d_call: TRBD1; j_call: TRBJ1-3; clone_size: few; v_call: TRBV5-1; cdr3_nt: TGCGCCAGCAGCTGGACCCCAGGGGGTTCTGGAAACACCATATATTTT; cdr3_aa: CASSWTPGGSGNTIYF
d_call: TRBD1; j_call: TRBJ1-5; clone_size: NA; v_call: TRBV6-2/TRBV6-3; cdr3_nt: TGTGCCAGCAGTTACCCGACAGGGGGCCTATATCAGCCCCAGCATTTT; cdr3_aa: CASSYPTGGLYQPQHF
d_call: TRBD1; j_call: TRBJ1-1; clone_size: few; v_call: TRBV12-3/TRBV12-4; cdr3_nt: TGTGCCAGCAGTTTAAGGGACAGTGAAGCTTTCTTT; cdr3_aa: CASSLRDSEAFF
d_call: NA; j_call: TRBJ2-7; clone_size: NA; v_call: TRBV4-2; cdr3_nt: TGTGCCAGCAGCCAAGTGGAGGCTAGCGATGTCCACGAGCAGTACTTC; cdr3_aa: CASSQVEASDVHEQYF